The present entry profiles one T cell receptor (beta chain) with its context. Its antigen remains unknown. The sample originates from a study of a mutant IDH1 vaccine in newly diagnosed glioma. Time point given: week 11, during vaccination. In the vaccine, a single dose held 300 ug of the mutant IDH1 20-mer peptide, along with topical imiquimod. This CDR3 is built from 15 residues. Trimming removed 6 bases from V and 0 bases from J, with 15 bases in between. Per the germline V gene, CDR1 is SGHRS and CDR2 is YFSETQ. TCRdb's table, derived via immunoSEQ multiplex PCR, lists solely in-frame clones and lacks some. The sample lists 55,000 to 65,000 clones, approximately 84% occurring once.

The sequence derives from a man aged 25-40 years with glioma. Material: PBMCs, obtained from a glioma patient whose treatment included an IDH1 peptide vaccine. This chain links TRBV5-1 with TRBJ1-1; tentative D call: TRBD1 (5 bases). DNA for the CDR3: TGCGCCAGCACCGGGGGACCTCTAATGAACACTGAAGCTTTCTTT. Amino acids: CASTGGPLMNTEAFF.